This passage covers 7 T cell receptor beta chains from one sample sequenced in a study of CD8+ T cells in alopecia areata. Once RNA had been extracted, it was reverse transcribed into cDNA to act as the sequencing template. The table came from immunoSEQ multiplex PCR; TCRdb's copy has only in-frame clones and leaves some out. The repertoire holds hundreds of thousands of clones, with approximately 70% as singletons. Treatment: oral pan-JAK inhibitor, 5-10 mg twice daily. The sequencing used CD4+ T cells sorted from blood, collected between weeks 44 and 45, from a patient treated with tofacitinib. These receptors were taken from a human donor with alopecia areata.

V is TRBV30 and J is TRBJ1-4; D is perhaps TRBD1 (6 bases). The CDR3 extends over 15 amino acids. Trimming left V 1 base short and J 8 bases short, with 17 bases between. The germline CDR1 and CDR2 sequences are GTSNPN and SVGIG (reference sequence). The chain's CDR3 is CAWSETGSVSEKLFF. DNA of the CDR3: TGTGCCTGGAGTGAAACAGGGTCCGTTAGCGAAAAACTGTTTTTT.

V is TRBV9 and J is TRBJ2-1; the D gene is possibly TRBD2 (5 bases). The CDR3 spans 15 residues. The V end was cut by 0 bases, the J end by 5 bases, with 12 bases between. CDR1 is SGDLS and CDR2 is YYNGEE in the germline V gene. Written as DNA, the CDR3 is TGTGCCAGCAGCGTAGTCGGGGTTTGGGACAATGAGCAGTTCTTC. Translated: CASSVVGVWDNEQFF.

This chain connects TRBV30 to TRBJ1-1; D gene unclear. Germline V gene data show CDR1 as GTSNPN and CDR2 as SVGIG (reference sequence). Trimming pared 4 bases from V and 1 base from J, leaving 7 bases between. This CDR3 region has 12 residues. CDR3 amino acids: CAWTHSNTEAFF. In nucleotides, the CDR3 is TGTGCCTGGACTCACTCGAACACTGAAGCTTTCTTT.

This clone has ten or more counts. CDR3 loop: CASSPRQVANTEAFF. In DNA form, the CDR3 reads TGTGCCAGCAGCCCCCGACAGGTGGCGAACACTGAAGCTTTCTTT. The rearrangement links TRBV9 to TRBJ1-1, with a tentative D call TRBD1 (6 bases). Trimming took off 4 bases at V and 1 base at J, with 14 bases between the two ends. The CDR3 is made up of 15 amino acids. Germline-derived CDR1 and CDR2 are SGDLS and YYNGEE.

There are many counts of this clone. V and J are TRBV19 and TRBJ1-1; TRBD1 matches at 8 bases. This CDR3 region has 14 residues. V was clipped by 11 bases and J by 4 bases; unmatched bases: 12. Germline CDR1 is LNHDA and CDR2 is SQIVND (reference sequence). The CDR3: CASARTGRTTEAFF. The CDR3, as DNA: TGTGCCTCAGCTCGGACAGGGAGGACCACTGAAGCTTTCTTT.

The CDR3: CASSQGLAASYEQYF. CDR3 DNA sequence: TGCGCCAGCAGCCAAGGACTAGCGGCATCCTACGAGCAGTACTTC. The chain is built from TRBV4-3 and TRBJ2-7; 9 nucleotides match TRBD2. Germline-derived CDR1 and CDR2 are LGHNA and YSLEER. V dropped 1 base and J dropped 1; count of bases not matched to a gene: 2. This CDR3 spans 15 amino acids.

This clone was picked up one time. This rearrangement joins TRBV5-1 to TRBJ2-7, with TRBD2 as a possible D gene (6 bases). The CDR3 is 15 amino acids. Trimming removed 3 bases at V and 0 bases at J, with 13 bases between. CDR1 and CDR2 (germline): SGHRS, YFSETQ. This chain's CDR3 is CASSSLSGSSYEQYF. As DNA, the CDR3 is TGCGCCAGCAGCTCGCTCTCCGGGAGCTCCTACGAGCAGTACTTC.